The 4 T cell receptor beta chains in this list originate from one sample, sequenced in a study of cytomegalovirus exposure and HLA in healthy donors. 60 Vbeta and 13 Jbeta primers were used in PCR. Profiling relied on immunoSEQ multiplex PCR, and the TCRdb table lists in-frame clones only, not all of them. Listed are more than 40,000 clones; 20% to 30% falls within the top ten. The sequenced material came from PBMCs. The receptors come from a man aged 35 to 55 in good health and CMV-seropositive.

J is TRBJ2-7 and V is TRBV28; TRBD1 aligns across 8 bases. The CDR3 has 15 residues. With V trimmed by 6 bases and J by 5 bases, 12 bases remained unmatched. Germline assignment: CDR1 MDHEN and CDR2 SYDVKM. The CDR3 bases are TGTGCCAGCAGCTCGCCGACGACAGGGGTCGACGAGCAGTACTTC. It is translated as CASSSPTTGVDEQYF.

The V and J genes are TRBV10-3 and TRBJ1-5; TRBD1 matches at 8 bases. The germline CDR1 and CDR2 sequences are ENHRY and SYGVKD. Trimming cost V 7 bases and J 5 bases; bases outside gene matches: 4. There are 13 residues in the CDR3. The CDR3 nucleotides are TGTGCCATCACTGCGGACAGGGATCAGCCCCAGCATTTT. Translating gives CAITADRDQPQHF.

The genes are TRBV19 and TRBJ1-5; D perhaps matches TRBD1 (5 bases). V was pared by 9 bases and J by 3 bases, with 15 bases between. The CDR3 covers 14 residues. In germline, CDR1 is LNHDA, CDR2 SQIVND (reference sequence). CDR3 in DNA: TGTGCCAGCTCTGACAGCATCGCCAATCAGCCCCAGCATTTT. The encoded protein is CASSDSIANQPQHF.

V is TRBV18 and J is TRBJ1-1, with 7 bases matching TRBD1. The J segment lost 2 bases and the V segment lost 4 bases, leaving 4 bases of the junction unmatched. The CDR3 has 14 residues. Germline loops: CDR1 KGHSH, CDR2 LQKENI. The CDR3 nucleotides read TGTGCCAGCTCACTTGGGACAGCTAACACTGAAGCTTTCTTT. Translation: CASSLGTANTEAFF.